A selection of T cell receptor beta chains follows, all from one sample in a study of blood T cell repertoires in COVID-19. The method was immunoSEQ multiplex PCR; TCRdb's version includes in-frame clones alone and lacks a portion of them. The sample has about 280,000 clones; 85% are singletons. Sequenced input: PBMCs or T cells enriched from blood (not recorded which). The receptors stem from a woman aged 45-65 years who had recovered from COVID-19. Both conserved end residues are part of each CDR3. The D gene is left open where the match is weak. Clone size is not always given. Where it is, it says once, few, many or a class for expanded clones.

d_gene	v_gene	abundance	j_gene	CDR3aa	CDR3nt
NA	TRBV7-9	NA	TRBJ1-1	CASSPDTMNTEAFF	TGTGCCAGCAGCCCAGATACCATGAACACTGAAGCTTTCTTT
NA	TRBV6-6	NA	TRBJ2-7	CASHGMDWSYEQYF	TGTGCCAGCCACGGGATGGATTGGTCCTACGAGCAGTACTTC
TRBD1	TRBV11-2	NA	TRBJ1-4	CASSWTGGNEKLFF	TGTGCCAGCAGTTGGACAGGGGGTAATGAAAAACTGTTTTTT
NA	TRBV15	NA	TRBJ2-2	CATSGVLVTGELFF	TGTGCCACCAGCGGGGTACTAGTAACCGGGGAGCTGTTTTTT
TRBD1	TRBV9	NA	TRBJ1-2	CASSPRGWDYGYTF	TGTGCCAGCAGCCCCAGGGGGTGGGACTATGGCTACACCTTC
TRBD2	TRBV14	NA	TRBJ2-3	CASSQALAGGTDTQYF	TGTGCCAGCAGCCAAGCCCTAGCGGGAGGGACAGATACGCAGTATTTT
TRBD1	TRBV30	NA	TRBJ2-7	CAWSGDSLYEQYF	TGTGCCTGGAGCGGGGACAGCCTATACGAGCAGTACTTC
NA	TRBV5-6	NA	TRBJ2-7	CASGGPGEQYF	TGTGCCAGCGGCGGTCCGGGAGAGCAGTACTTC
TRBD1	TRBV27	NA	TRBJ1-5	CASSLSRGFNQPQHF	TGTGCCAGCAGTTTATCCAGGGGGTTCAATCAGCCCCAGCATTTT
TRBD1	TRBV20-1	NA	TRBJ2-7	CSPSGGYEQYF	TGCAGTCCTTCAGGGGGCTACGAGCAGTACTTC
NA	TRBV4-1	NA	TRBJ2-3	CASSQEGGLPSTDTQYF	TGCGCCAGCAGCCAAGAAGGGGGACTACCCAGCACAGATACGCAGTATTTT
NA	TRBV3-1/TRBV3-2	NA	TRBJ2-2	CASSQAYTSGELFF	TGTGCCAGCAGCCAAGCGTATACCAGCGGGGAGCTGTTTTTT
NA	TRBV7-9	NA	TRBJ2-1	CASSPQEYNEQFF	TGTGCCAGCAGCCCGCAGGAATACAATGAGCAGTTCTTC
TRBD1	TRBV27	few	TRBJ1-6	CASSSHRGGYNSPLHF	TGTGCCAGCAGTTCGCACAGGGGTGGATATAATTCACCCCTCCACTTT
NA	TRBV7-2	NA	TRBJ1-4	CASSPRHSTNEKLFF	TGTGCCAGCAGCCCACGACATTCCACTAATGAAAAACTGTTTTTT
TRBD1	TRBV30	NA	TRBJ2-2	CAWSSLAQGAHTGELFF	TGTGCCTGGAGTTCCCTGGCCCAGGGGGCGCACACCGGGGAGCTGTTTTTT
TRBD1	TRBV3-1/TRBV3-2	many	TRBJ1-1	CASSPSDRDAEAFF	TGTGCCAGCAGCCCCTCGGACAGGGACGCTGAAGCTTTCTTT
TRBD1	TRBV30	NA	TRBJ1-1	CAWGRQGDTEAFF	TGTGCCTGGGGTAGACAGGGAGACACTGAAGCTTTCTTT
TRBD1	TRBV24-1	NA	TRBJ1-2	CATSPRQGTYGYTF	TGTGCCACCAGCCCCCGACAGGGGACCTATGGCTACACCTTC
NA	TRBV18	once	TRBJ1-1	CASSPTMNTEAFF	TGTGCCAGCTCACCTACAATGAACACTGAAGCTTTCTTT
NA	TRBV13	NA	TRBJ2-3	CASSFLTDTQYF	TGTGCCAGCAGTTTTCTCACAGATACGCAGTATTTT
NA	TRBV28	NA	TRBJ2-1	CASSPHTGGDNEQFF	TGTGCCAGCAGTCCTCACACGGGCGGGGACAATGAGCAGTTCTTC
TRBD1	TRBV24-1	NA	TRBJ1-1	CATSDGQGLNTEAFF	TGTGCCACCAGTGATGGACAGGGCCTAAACACTGAAGCTTTCTTT
TRBD1	TRBV7-2	NA	TRBJ2-1	CASSHYRDRGNEQFF	TGTGCCAGCAGCCATTACCGGGACAGGGGGAATGAGCAGTTCTTC
TRBD2	TRBV3-1/TRBV3-2	NA	TRBJ2-5	CASSQDITGGPETQYF	TGTGCCAGCAGCCAAGACATAACGGGGGGGCCGGAGACCCAGTACTTC
TRBD1	TRBV27	NA	TRBJ1-2	CASSGQGYYGYTF	TGTGCCAGCAGTGGACAGGGCTACTATGGCTACACCTTC
TRBD2	TRBV30	NA	TRBJ2-1	CAWTRGTSGGSSYNEQFF	TGTGCCTGGACCCGCGGGACTAGCGGGGGTAGCTCCTACAATGAGCAGTTCTTC
TRBD1	TRBV27	once	TRBJ2-7	CASSSYRDRGRQQYF	TGTGCCAGCAGTTCCTACCGGGACAGGGGGCGGCAGCAGTACTTC
NA	TRBV6-1	NA	TRBJ1-5	CASSEYATGNQPQHF	TGTGCCAGCAGTGAATACGCTACGGGCAATCAGCCCCAGCATTTT
NA	TRBV7-9	NA	TRBJ2-7	CASSLVLQGYSYEQYF	TGTGCCAGCAGCTTAGTACTACAGGGCTACTCCTACGAGCAGTACTTC
TRBD2	TRBV30	NA	TRBJ2-1	CAFGGEREDNEQFF	TGTGCCTTCGGCGGGGAGCGGGAGGATAATGAGCAGTTCTTC
TRBD2	TRBV10-3	NA	TRBJ2-3	CAISERLAGGVGTDTQYF	TGTGCCATCAGTGAGAGACTAGCGGGAGGAGTGGGCACAGATACGCAGTATTTT
NA	TRBV24-1	NA	TRBJ1-2	CATSPGNYGYTF	TGTGCCACCAGTCCGGGAAACTATGGCTACACCTTC
TRBD1	TRBV12-3/TRBV12-4	NA	TRBJ1-2	CASSRTGDGYTF	TGTGCCAGCAGCCGGACAGGGGATGGCTACACCTTC
TRBD1	TRBV19	few	TRBJ1-5	CASSPTDRGVNQPQHF	TGTGCCAGTAGTCCTACGGACAGGGGAGTCAATCAGCCCCAGCATTTT
NA	TRBV12-2	NA	TRBJ2-7	CASRSGQGRYEQYF	TGTGCAAGTCGCTCCGGACAGGGGAGGTACGAGCAGTACTTC
NA	TRBV7-2	NA	TRBJ2-7	CASSLARNNEQYF	TGTGCCAGCAGCTTAGCCAGAAATAACGAGCAGTACTTC
TRBD2	TRBV7-3	once	TRBJ2-1	CASSSRLAGYNEQFF	TGTGCCAGCAGCTCGAGACTAGCGGGGTACAATGAGCAGTTCTTC
NA	TRBV30	NA	TRBJ1-5	CAWSGGTGFNQPQHF	TGTGCCTGGAGTGGGGGAACAGGCTTCAATCAGCCCCAGCATTTT
TRBD1	TRBV19	NA	TRBJ1-4	CASKTGGPEEKLFF	TGTGCCAGTAAGACAGGGGGCCCGGAGGAAAAACTGTTTTTT
NA	TRBV7-2	NA	TRBJ1-6	CASSRDWTNSPLHF	TGTGCCAGCAGCCGGGACTGGACTAATTCACCCCTCCACTTT
NA	TRBV12-3/TRBV12-4	NA	TRBJ1-1	CASRYGTEAFF	TGTGCCAGCAGGTACGGGACTGAAGCTTTCTTT
NA	TRBV19	NA	TRBJ2-1	CASRDSGLRNEQFF	TGTGCCAGCCGGGACTCTGGGCTCCGGAATGAGCAGTTCTTC
TRBD1	TRBV19	NA	TRBJ1-5	CASSSRDRGWDQPQHF	TGTGCCAGTAGTTCCCGGGACAGGGGCTGGGATCAGCCCCAGCATTTT
NA	TRBV19	NA	TRBJ1-2	CASSPAPGLPGYGYTF	TGTGCCAGTAGTCCCGCCCCGGGACTTCCTGGGTATGGCTACACCTTC